This T cell receptor (beta chain) was obtained from a study of control samples from healthy donors and cancer patients. Germline-derived CDR1 and CDR2 are SGHNT and YENEEA. There are 13 residues in the CDR3. Unmatched junction bases numbered 4, after V lost 5 bases and J lost 6 bases. Assay: immunoSEQ multiplex PCR; the TCRdb copy retains only in-frame clones and omits some. The data contain over 100,000 clones, approximately 90% of them seen just once; the ten biggest clones take up over 2%. Sequences were obtained from blood. The chain combines TRBV11-3 with TRBJ2-1; 7 bases align to TRBD1. The receptor was derived from a woman aged 18-35 years in good health. The CDR3 region is CASSPRQGNEQFF. CDR3 sequence (DNA): TGTGCCAGCAGCCCAAGACAGGGCAATGAGCAGTTCTTC.